Below are 9 T cell receptor beta chains sequenced from a single sample in a study of blood T cell repertoires in COVID-19. Sequenced by immunoSEQ multiplex PCR; TCRdb stores in-frame clones only, minus some. The sample lists 130,000 or so clones, roughly four fifths occurring once. Sequencing was performed on peripheral blood. The origin of the receptors is a human donor in a cohort sampled during active COVID-19.

V gene TRBV5-6 combines with J gene TRBJ1-5, with D possibly matching TRBD1 (6 bases). V was trimmed by 1 base and J by 0 bases, leaving 11 bases between them. CDR3 size: 16 residues. Germline-derived CDR1 and CDR2 are SGHDT and YYEEEE. CDR3 in amino acids: CASSLRGGGSNQPQHF. Here the CDR3 DNA reads TGTGCCAGCAGCTTGAGAGGGGGGGGTAGCAATCAGCCCCAGCATTTT.

J is TRBJ1-1 and V is TRBV6-6, with 7 positions matching TRBD1. Per the germline V gene, CDR1 is MNHNY and CDR2 is SVGAGI (reference sequence). The CDR3 length is 16 residues. Trimming at V came to 3 bases and at J to 1 base, leaving 8 bases not matched to a gene. CDR3 region: CASSYVRDSRNTEAFF. The DNA for the CDR3 is TGTGCCAGCAGTTATGTTAGGGACAGTCGGAACACTGAAGCTTTCTTT.

This chain uses TRBV30 with TRBJ1-3; D uncertain. Germline assignment: CDR1 GTSNPN and CDR2 SVGIG (reference sequence). The CDR3 runs to 14 residues. V lost 4 bases and J lost 3, with 13 bases in between. The CDR3 coding sequence is TGTGCCTGGACTCGCGGCGTCTTTGGAAACACCATATATTTT. Translated: CAWTRGVFGNTIYF.

The rearrangement links TRBV13 to TRBJ1-1; D gene unclear. The CDR3 covers 11 residues. Trimming pared 8 bases from V and 4 bases from J, leaving 8 bases between. CDR1 and CDR2 (germline): PRHDT, FYEKMQ (reference sequence). The CDR3 region is CASRRGTEAFF. As DNA, the CDR3 is TGTGCCAGCCGACGGGGCACTGAAGCTTTCTTT.

In its sample, this clone was seen once. This rearrangement joins TRBV7-9 to TRBJ1-3; TRBD1 agrees at 11 bases. Trimming at V came to 5 bases and at J to 4 bases, leaving 4 bases not matched to a gene. In germline, CDR1 is SEHNR, CDR2 FQNEAQ (reference sequence). The CDR3 runs to 15 residues. The CDR3 DNA follows: TGTGCCAGCAGCCCAGGGACAGGGGGAGGAAACACCATATATTTT. This gives the protein CASSPGTGGGNTIYF.

This chain uses TRBV4-1 with TRBJ2-7, with D possibly matching TRBD1 (6 bases). The CDR3 totals 15 residues. The germline V gene encodes CDR1 MGHRA and CDR2 YSYEKL. V lost 0 bases to trimming and J lost 7 bases, with 16 bases between them. The CDR3 coding sequence is TGCGCCAGCAGCCAAGATTGGGGGCAGGGGTGGGAGCAGTACTTC. Protein sequence: CASSQDWGQGWEQYF.

The chain joins TRBV30 to TRBJ1-3; D unresolved. V was trimmed by 5 bases and J by 1 base, leaving 6 bases between them. This CDR3 contains 12 residues. Per the germline V gene, CDR1 is GTSNPN and CDR2 is SVGIG (reference sequence). CDR3 in amino acids: CAWDLSGNTIYF. The CDR3 coding sequence is TGTGCCTGGGATTTATCTGGAAACACCATATATTTT.

The chain joins TRBV7-8 to TRBJ2-7, with 11 positions matching TRBD2. The CDR3 consists of 18 residues. J was trimmed by 9 bases and V by 5 bases; bases with no gene match: 21. Germline V CDR1 and CDR2: SGHVS, FQNEAQ. CDR3 in amino acids: CASSLSSLLAGGLRGQYF. DNA for the CDR3: TGTGCCAGCAGCCTATCCTCCCTGCTAGCGGGGGGTCTACGTGGGCAGTACTTC.

This sequence joins TRBV18 and TRBJ2-7, with a weak D call TRBD2 (6 bases). The CDR3 runs 15 residues. CDR1 and CDR2 (germline): KGHSH, LQKENI. Trimming pared 0 bases from V and 3 bases from J, leaving 12 bases between. The chain's CDR3 is CASSPPGGADYEQYF. Written as DNA, the CDR3 is TGTGCCAGCTCACCACCAGGAGGGGCTGACTACGAGCAGTACTTC.